This T cell receptor beta chain was recorded in a study of CD8 T cells in ankylosing spondylitis. The CDR3 contains 14 residues. The germline V gene encodes CDR1 SGHRS and CDR2 YFSETQ. TCRdb reprocessed the 5' RACE reads via MiXCR and lists one record per CDR3 protein. This table has fewer than 500,000 distinct CDR3 sequences, roughly a quarter appearing once. Study observations and caveats: Ankylosing spondylitis blood appeared to be characterized by a TCR beta motif of eight or nine highly homologous variants.

This clonotype has more than one count but fewer than ten. Its target is unknown. Compared with germline, one end of the junction differs, possibly owing to a read error. The chain carries TRBV5-1 and TRBJ2-2; 9 bases fit TRBD1. The source of this sequence is a male donor with ankylosing spondylitis. The specimen sequenced was blood, either unsorted or a sorted T cell fraction (not recorded which). The CDR3 nucleotides read TGTGCCAGTTCACCGGGACAGGGTACCGGGGAGCTGTTTTTT. Encoded protein: CASSPGQGTGELFF.